These T cell receptor beta chains were read from a single sample in a study of blood T cell repertoires in COVID-19. Assay used: immunoSEQ multiplex PCR; TCRdb lists only in-frame clones, some missing. The sample lists some 240,000 clones; roughly 85% were seen once. Sequences were obtained from peripheral blood. The receptors shown here come from a woman aged 70-85 years with COVID-19, enrolled during active disease. The CDR3 runs from the conserved cysteine through the conserved F or W. A D gene is named only where the DNA matches it firmly. Clone sizes are given selectively: once, few, many, or a class where the clone is expanded.

V gene: TRBV6-5; D gene: TRBD1; clone size: NA; J gene: TRBJ2-1; CDR3 protein: CASRQGAYNEQFF; CDR3 DNA: TGTGCCAGCCGACAGGGGGCTTACAATGAGCAGTTCTTC
V gene: TRBV7-9; D gene: NA; clone size: once; J gene: TRBJ1-1; CDR3 protein: CASSFNQGLAFF; CDR3 DNA: TGTGCCAGCAGCTTTAACCAGGGCCTAGCTTTCTTT
V gene: TRBV10-2; D gene: NA; clone size: few; J gene: TRBJ1-1; CDR3 protein: CASSAGVVMNTEAFF; CDR3 DNA: TGCGCCAGCAGTGCGGGGGTAGTTATGAACACTGAAGCTTTCTTT
V gene: TRBV18; D gene: TRBD1; clone size: NA; J gene: TRBJ1-1; CDR3 protein: CASSGQGAEAFF; CDR3 DNA: TGTGCCAGCTCCGGACAGGGCGCTGAAGCTTTCTTT
V gene: TRBV7-2; D gene: NA; clone size: once; J gene: TRBJ1-1; CDR3 protein: CASSLVGATTEAFF; CDR3 DNA: TGTGCCAGCAGCTTGGTAGGGGCCACCACTGAAGCTTTCTTT
V gene: TRBV11-3; D gene: TRBD1; clone size: NA; J gene: TRBJ1-3; CDR3 protein: CASSSWTGGNTIYF; CDR3 DNA: TGTGCCAGCAGCTCTTGGACAGGGGGCAACACCATATATTTT
V gene: TRBV28; D gene: TRBD2; clone size: NA; J gene: TRBJ2-2; CDR3 protein: CASSLTGLAANTGELFF; CDR3 DNA: TGTGCCAGCAGTTTAACGGGACTAGCGGCGAACACCGGGGAGCTGTTTTTT
V gene: TRBV6-5; D gene: NA; clone size: NA; J gene: TRBJ1-2; CDR3 protein: CASRDYHGSNYGYTF; CDR3 DNA: TGTGCCAGCAGGGACTACCACGGCAGTAACTATGGCTACACCTTC
V gene: TRBV7-2; D gene: TRBD1; clone size: few; J gene: TRBJ2-7; CDR3 protein: CASSGDRISGYEQYF; CDR3 DNA: TGTGCCAGCAGCGGGGACAGGATCTCGGGGTACGAGCAGTACTTC
V gene: TRBV10-1; D gene: NA; clone size: NA; J gene: TRBJ2-3; CDR3 protein: CASSESGSLRDTQYF; CDR3 DNA: TGCGCCAGCAGTGAGTCCGGTAGCCTAAGAGATACGCAGTATTTT
V gene: TRBV11-3; D gene: TRBD2; clone size: NA; J gene: TRBJ2-1; CDR3 protein: CASGRGNEQFF; CDR3 DNA: TGTGCCAGCGGGCGGGGGAATGAGCAGTTCTTC